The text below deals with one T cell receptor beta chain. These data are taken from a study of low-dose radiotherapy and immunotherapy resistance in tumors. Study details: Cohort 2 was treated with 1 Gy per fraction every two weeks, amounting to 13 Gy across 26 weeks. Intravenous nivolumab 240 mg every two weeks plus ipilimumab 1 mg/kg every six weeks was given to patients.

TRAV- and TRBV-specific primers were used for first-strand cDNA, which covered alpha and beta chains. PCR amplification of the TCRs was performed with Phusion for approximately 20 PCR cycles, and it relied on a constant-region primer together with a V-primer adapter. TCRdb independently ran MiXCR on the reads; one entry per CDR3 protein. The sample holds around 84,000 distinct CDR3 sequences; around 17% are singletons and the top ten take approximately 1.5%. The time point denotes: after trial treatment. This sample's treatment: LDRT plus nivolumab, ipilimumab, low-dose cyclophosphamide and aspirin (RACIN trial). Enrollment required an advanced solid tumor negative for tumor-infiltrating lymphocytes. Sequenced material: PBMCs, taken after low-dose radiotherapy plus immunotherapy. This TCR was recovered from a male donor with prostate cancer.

The CDR3: CASSLGFLASGKLEQYF. The CDR3 region has the DNA TGTGCCAGCAGCCTAGGATTCCTGGCTAGCGGGAAACTCGAGCAGTACTTC. This rearrangement joins TRBV5-4 to TRBJ2-7; TRBD2 aligns across 9 bases. CDR3 length: 17 amino acids. Germline CDR1 and CDR2: SGHNT and YYREEE (reference sequence). V lost 4 bases and J lost 6; bases outside the gene matches: 17.